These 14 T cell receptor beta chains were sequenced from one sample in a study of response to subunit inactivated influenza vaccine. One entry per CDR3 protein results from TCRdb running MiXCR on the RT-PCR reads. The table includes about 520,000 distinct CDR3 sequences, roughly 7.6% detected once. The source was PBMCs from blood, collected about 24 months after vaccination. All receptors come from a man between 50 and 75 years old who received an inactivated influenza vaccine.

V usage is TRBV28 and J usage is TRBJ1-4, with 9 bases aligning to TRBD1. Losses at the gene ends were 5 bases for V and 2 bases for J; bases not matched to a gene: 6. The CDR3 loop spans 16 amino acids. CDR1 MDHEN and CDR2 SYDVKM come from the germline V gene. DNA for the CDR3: TGTGCCAGCAGTCACGGACAGGGGAAGACTAATGAAAAACTGTTTTTT. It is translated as CASSHGQGKTNEKLFF.

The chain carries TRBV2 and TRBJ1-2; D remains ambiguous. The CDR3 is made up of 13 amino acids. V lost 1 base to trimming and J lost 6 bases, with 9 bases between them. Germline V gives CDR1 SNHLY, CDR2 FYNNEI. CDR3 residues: CASSEDGINGYTF. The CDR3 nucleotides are TGTGCCAGCAGTGAAGATGGTATAAATGGCTACACCTTC.

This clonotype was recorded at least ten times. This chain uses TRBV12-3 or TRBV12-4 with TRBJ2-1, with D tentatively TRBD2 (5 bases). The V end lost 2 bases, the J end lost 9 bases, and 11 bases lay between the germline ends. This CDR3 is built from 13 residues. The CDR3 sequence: CASSLIVGSEQFF. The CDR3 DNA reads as TGTGCCAGCAGTTTAATTGTGGGGAGTGAGCAGTTCTTC.

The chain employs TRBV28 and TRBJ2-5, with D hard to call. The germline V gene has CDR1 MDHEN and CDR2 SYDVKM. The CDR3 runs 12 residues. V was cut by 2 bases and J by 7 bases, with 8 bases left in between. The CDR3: CASSLATGTQYF. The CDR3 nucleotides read TGTGCCAGCAGTTTAGCTACGGGGACCCAGTACTTC.

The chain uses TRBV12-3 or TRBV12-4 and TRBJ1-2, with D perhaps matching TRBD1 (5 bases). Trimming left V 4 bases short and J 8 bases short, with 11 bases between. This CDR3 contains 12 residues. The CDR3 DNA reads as TGTGCCAGCAGTTCTACGGGGCACGGCTACACCTTC. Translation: CASSSTGHGYTF.

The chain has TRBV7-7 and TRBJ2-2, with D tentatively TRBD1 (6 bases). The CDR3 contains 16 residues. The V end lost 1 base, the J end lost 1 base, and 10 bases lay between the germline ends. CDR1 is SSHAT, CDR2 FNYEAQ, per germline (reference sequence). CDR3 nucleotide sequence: TGTGCCAGCAGCTTAGGGAGGACAGTGAACACCGGGGAGCTGTTTTTT. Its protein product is CASSLGRTVNTGELFF.

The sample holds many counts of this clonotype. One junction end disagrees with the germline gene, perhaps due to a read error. CDR3 region: CASSQDRRETQYF. The CDR3 bases are TGCGCCAGCAGTCAGGACAGGCGAGAGACCCAGTACTTC. The rearrangement joins TRBV4-2 to TRBJ2-5; 7 bases are a match to TRBD1. The CDR3 is made up of 13 amino acids. Looked up from germline, CDR1 is LGHNA and CDR2 is YNFKEQ.

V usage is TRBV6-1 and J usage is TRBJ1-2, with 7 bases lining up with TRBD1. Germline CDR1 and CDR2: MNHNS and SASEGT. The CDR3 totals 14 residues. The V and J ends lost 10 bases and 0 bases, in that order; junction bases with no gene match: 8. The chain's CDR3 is CATREGAANYGYTF. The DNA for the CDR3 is TGTGCCACCCGGGAGGGGGCAGCTAACTATGGCTACACCTTC.

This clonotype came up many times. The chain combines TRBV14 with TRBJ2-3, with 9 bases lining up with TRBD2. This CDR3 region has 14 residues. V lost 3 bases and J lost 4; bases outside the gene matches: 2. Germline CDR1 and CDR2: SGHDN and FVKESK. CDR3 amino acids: CASSQRGGPDTQYF. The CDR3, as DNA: TGTGCCAGCAGCCAGCGGGGGGGCCCAGATACGCAGTATTTT.

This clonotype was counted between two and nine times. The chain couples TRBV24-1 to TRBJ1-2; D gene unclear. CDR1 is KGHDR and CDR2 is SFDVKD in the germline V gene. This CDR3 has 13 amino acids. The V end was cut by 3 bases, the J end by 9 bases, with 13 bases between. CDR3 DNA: TGTGCCACCAGTGATCTTCACCGCAGGAGCTACACCTTC. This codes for CATSDLHRRSYTF.

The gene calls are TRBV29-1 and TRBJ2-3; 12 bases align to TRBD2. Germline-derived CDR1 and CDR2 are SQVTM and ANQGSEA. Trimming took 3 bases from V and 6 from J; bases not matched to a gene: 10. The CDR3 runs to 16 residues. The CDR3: CSVELGLAGFVDTQYF. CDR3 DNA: TGCAGCGTTGAGCTAGGACTAGCGGGGTTTGTGGATACGCAGTATTTT.

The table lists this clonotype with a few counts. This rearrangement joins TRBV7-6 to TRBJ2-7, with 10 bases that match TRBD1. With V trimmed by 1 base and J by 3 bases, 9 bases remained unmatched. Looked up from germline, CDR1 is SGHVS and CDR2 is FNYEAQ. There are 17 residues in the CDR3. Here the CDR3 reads CASSLVGGDRGIYEQYF. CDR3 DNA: TGTGCCAGCAGCTTAGTAGGGGGGGACAGGGGCATCTACGAGCAGTACTTC.

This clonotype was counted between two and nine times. CDR3 sequence (DNA): TGCGCCAGCAGCATAGACAGGGGTGACACAGATACGCAGTATTTT. Protein product: CASSIDRGDTDTQYF. The chain uses TRBV5-1 and TRBJ2-3; the match to TRBD1 covers 8 bases. Trimming cost V 4 bases and J 2 bases; bases outside gene matches: 6. CDR1 is SGHRS, CDR2 YFSETQ, per germline. The CDR3 is 15 residues long.

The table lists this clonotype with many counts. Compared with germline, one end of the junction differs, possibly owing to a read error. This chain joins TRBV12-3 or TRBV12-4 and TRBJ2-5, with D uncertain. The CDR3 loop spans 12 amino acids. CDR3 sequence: CATNRVQESQYF. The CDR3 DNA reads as TGTGCCACCAACCGGGTCCAAGAGTCCCAGTACTTC.